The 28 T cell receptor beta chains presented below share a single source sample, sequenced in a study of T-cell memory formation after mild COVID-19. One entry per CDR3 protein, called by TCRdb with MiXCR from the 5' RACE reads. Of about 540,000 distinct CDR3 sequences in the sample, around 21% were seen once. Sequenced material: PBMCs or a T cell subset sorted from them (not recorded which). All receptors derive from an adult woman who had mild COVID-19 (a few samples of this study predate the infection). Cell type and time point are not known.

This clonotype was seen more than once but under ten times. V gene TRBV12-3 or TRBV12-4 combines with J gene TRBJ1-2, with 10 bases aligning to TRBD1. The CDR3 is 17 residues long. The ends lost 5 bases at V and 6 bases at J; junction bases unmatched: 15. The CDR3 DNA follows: TGTGCCAGCAGTCGCTCGGGAAGGGACAGGGGAGCGGATGGCTACACCTTC. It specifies CASSRSGRDRGADGYTF.

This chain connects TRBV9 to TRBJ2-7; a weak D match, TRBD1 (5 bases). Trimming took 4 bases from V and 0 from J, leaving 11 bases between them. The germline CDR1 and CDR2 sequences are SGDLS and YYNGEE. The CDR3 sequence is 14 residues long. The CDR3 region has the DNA TGTGCCAGCAGCCCACAGGACGGCTCCTACGAGCAGTACTTC. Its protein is CASSPQDGSYEQYF.

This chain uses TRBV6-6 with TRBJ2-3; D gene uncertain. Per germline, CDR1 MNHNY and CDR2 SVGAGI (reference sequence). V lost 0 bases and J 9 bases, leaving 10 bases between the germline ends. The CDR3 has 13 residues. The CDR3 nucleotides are TGTGCCAGCAGTTACTCCCCCGGGTCAACGCAGTATTTT. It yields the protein CASSYSPGSTQYF.

CDR3: CASSLTGAGTSGTDTQYF. The CDR3 DNA reads TGTGCCAGCAGCTTAACAGGCGCTGGGACTAGCGGCACAGATACGCAGTATTTT. V usage is TRBV7-3 and J usage is TRBJ2-3; 10 nucleotides line up with TRBD2. This CDR3 has 18 amino acids. J gave up 1 base and V 0 bases, and 7 bases lay outside the gene matches. Germline values: CDR1 SGHTA, CDR2 FQGTGA.

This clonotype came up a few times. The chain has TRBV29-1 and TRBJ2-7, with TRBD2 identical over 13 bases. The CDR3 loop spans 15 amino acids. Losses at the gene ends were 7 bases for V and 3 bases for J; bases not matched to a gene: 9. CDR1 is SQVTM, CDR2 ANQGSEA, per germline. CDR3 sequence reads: CSAGGLAGNDYEQYF. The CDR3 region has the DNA TGCAGCGCCGGGGGACTAGCGGGAAATGACTACGAGCAGTACTTC.

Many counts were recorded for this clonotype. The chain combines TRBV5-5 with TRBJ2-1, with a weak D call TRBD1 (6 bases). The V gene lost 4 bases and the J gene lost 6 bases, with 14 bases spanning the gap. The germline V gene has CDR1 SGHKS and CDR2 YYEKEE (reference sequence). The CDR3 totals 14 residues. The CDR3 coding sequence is TGTGCCAGCAGCCACAGGGAACATGCCAATGAGCAGTTCTTC. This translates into CASSHREHANEQFF.

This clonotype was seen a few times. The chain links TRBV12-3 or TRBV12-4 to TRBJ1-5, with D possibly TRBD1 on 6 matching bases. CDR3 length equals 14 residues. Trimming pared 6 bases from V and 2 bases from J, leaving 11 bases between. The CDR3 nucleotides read TGTGCCAGCAGCCGACAGGAGCGCAATCAGCCCCAGCATTTT. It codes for CASSRQERNQPQHF.

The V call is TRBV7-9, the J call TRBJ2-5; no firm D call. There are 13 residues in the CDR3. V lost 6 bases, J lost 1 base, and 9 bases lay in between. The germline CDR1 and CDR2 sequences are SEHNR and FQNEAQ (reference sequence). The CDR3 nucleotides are TGTGCCAGCAGTATCTCTCCCCAAGAGACCCAGTACTTC. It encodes CASSISPQETQYF.

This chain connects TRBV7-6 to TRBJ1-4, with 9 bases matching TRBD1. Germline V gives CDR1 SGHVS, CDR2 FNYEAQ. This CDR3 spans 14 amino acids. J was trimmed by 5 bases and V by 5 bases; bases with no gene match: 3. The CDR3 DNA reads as TGTGCCAGCAGCCGCGGACAGGGGAATGAAAAACTGTTTTTT. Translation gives CASSRGQGNEKLFF.

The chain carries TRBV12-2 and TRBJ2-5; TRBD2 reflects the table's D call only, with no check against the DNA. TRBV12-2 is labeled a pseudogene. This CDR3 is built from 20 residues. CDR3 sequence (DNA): TGTGCAAGTCGCTTAGTACCCTACAACGCACCGCTCAGACCTACGGAGACCCAGTACTTC. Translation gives CASRLVPYNAPLRPTETQYF.

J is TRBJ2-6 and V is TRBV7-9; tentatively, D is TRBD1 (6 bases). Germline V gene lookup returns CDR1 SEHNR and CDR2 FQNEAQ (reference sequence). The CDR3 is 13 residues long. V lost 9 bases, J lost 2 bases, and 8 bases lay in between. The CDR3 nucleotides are TGTGCCAGGGGGGCCCCTGGGGCCAACGTCCTGACTTTC. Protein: CARGAPGANVLTF.

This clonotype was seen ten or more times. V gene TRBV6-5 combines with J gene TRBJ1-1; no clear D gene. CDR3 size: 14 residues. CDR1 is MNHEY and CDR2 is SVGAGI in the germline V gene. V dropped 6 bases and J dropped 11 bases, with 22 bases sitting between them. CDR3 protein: CASRTQAQLFRAFF. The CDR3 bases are TGTGCCAGCAGAACCCAGGCGCAATTGTTTAGGGCTTTCTTT.

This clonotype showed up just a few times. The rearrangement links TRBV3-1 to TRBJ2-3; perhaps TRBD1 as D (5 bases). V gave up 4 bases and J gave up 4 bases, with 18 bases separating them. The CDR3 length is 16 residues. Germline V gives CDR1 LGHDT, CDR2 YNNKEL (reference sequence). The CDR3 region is CASSPTLAGWADTQYF. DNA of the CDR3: TGTGCCAGCAGCCCGACCTTGGCAGGGTGGGCAGATACGCAGTATTTT.

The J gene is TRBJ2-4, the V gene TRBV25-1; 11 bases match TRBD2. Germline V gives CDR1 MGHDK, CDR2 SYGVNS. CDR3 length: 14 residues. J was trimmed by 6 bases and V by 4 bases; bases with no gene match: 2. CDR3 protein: CASSASGGRNIQYF. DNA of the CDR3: TGTGCCAGCAGTGCTAGCGGGGGGAGAAACATTCAGTACTTC.

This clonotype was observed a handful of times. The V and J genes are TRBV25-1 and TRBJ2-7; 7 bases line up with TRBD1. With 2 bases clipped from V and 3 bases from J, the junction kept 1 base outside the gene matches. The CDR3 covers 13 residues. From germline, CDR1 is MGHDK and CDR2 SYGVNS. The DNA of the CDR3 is TGTGCCAGCAGTGAAGGGACAGTCTACGAGCAGTACTTC. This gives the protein CASSEGTVYEQYF.

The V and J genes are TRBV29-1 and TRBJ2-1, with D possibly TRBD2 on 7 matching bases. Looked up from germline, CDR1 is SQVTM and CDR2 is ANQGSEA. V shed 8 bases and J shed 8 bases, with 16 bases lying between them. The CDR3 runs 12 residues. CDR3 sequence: CSINGGGDEQFF. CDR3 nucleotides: TGCAGCATTAACGGCGGGGGCGATGAGCAGTTCTTC.

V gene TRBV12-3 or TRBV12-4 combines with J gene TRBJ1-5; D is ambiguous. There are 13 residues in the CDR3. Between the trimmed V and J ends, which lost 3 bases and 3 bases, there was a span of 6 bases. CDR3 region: CASSFEDNQPQHF. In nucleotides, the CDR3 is TGTGCCAGCAGTTTCGAGGACAATCAGCCCCAGCATTTT.

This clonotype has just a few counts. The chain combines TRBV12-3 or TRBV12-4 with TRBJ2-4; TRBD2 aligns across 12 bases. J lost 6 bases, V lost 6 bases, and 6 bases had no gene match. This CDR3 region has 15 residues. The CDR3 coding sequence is TGTGCCAGCAGCCCCACTAGCGGGGGGTTAAACATTCAGTACTTC. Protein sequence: CASSPTSGGLNIQYF.

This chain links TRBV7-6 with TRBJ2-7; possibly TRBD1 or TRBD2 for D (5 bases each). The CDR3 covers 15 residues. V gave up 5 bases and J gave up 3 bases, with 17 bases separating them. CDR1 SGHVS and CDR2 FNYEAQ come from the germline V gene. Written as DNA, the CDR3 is TGTGCCAGCAGCCCCAAGATGGGACGGGACTACGAGCAGTACTTC. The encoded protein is CASSPKMGRDYEQYF. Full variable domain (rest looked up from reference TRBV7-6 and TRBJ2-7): GAGVSQSPRYKVTKRGQDVALRCDPISGHVSLYWYRQALGQGPEFLTYFNYEAQQDKSGLPNDRFSAERPEGSISTLTIQRTEQRDSAMYRCASSPKMGRDYEQYFGPGTRLTVT.

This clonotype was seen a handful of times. The chain's CDR3 is CSAKIAPGTGVWVASTDTQYF. As DNA, the CDR3 is TGCAGTGCTAAGATAGCGCCCGGGACAGGGGTTTGGGTAGCTAGCACAGATACGCAGTATTTT. J is TRBJ2-3 and V is TRBV20-1; 10 bases are a match to TRBD1. V lost 4 bases, J lost 0 bases, and 22 bases stayed unmatched. Germline CDR1 reads DFQATT; CDR2 reads SNEGSKA (reference sequence). The CDR3 is made up of 21 amino acids.

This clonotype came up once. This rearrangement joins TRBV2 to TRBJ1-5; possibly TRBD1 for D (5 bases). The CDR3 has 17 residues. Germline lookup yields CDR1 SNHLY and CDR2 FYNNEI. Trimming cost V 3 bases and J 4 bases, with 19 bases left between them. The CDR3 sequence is CASSESIGELYNQPQHF. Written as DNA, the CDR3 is TGTGCCAGCAGTGAGTCGATAGGGGAACTTTATAATCAGCCCCAGCATTTT. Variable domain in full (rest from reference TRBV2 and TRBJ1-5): EPEVTQTPSHQVTQMGQEVILRCVPISNHLYFYWYRQILGQKVEFLVSFYNNEISEKSEIFDDQFSVERPDGSNFTLKIRSTKLEDSAMYFCASSESIGELYNQPQHFGDGTRLSIL.

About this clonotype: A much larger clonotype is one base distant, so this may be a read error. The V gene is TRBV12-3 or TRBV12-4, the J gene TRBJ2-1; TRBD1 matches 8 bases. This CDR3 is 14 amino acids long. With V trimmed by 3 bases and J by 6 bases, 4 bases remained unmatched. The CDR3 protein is CASSFIGTGNEQFF. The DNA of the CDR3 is TGTGCCAGCAGTTTTATTGGGACAGGCAATGAGCAGTTCTTC.

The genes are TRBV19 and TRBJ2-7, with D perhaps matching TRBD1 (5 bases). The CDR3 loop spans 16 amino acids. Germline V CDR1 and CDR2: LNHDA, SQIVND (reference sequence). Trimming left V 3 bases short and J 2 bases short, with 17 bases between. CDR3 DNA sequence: TGTGCCAGTAGTATTCTGGGGCTAACCTCGCCCTACGAGCAGTACTTC. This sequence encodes CASSILGLTSPYEQYF.

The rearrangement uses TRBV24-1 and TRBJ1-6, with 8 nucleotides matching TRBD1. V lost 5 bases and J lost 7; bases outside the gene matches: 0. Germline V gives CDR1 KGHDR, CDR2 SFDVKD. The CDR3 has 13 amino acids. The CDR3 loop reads CATSGQGNSPLHF. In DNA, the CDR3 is TGTGCCACCAGTGGACAGGGGAATTCACCCCTCCACTTT.

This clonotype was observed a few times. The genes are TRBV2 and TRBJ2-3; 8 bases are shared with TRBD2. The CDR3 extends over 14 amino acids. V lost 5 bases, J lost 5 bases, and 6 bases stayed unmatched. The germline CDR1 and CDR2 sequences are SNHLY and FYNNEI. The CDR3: CASSTGLGRDTQYF. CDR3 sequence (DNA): TGTGCCAGCAGTACGGGACTAGGACGAGATACGCAGTATTTT.

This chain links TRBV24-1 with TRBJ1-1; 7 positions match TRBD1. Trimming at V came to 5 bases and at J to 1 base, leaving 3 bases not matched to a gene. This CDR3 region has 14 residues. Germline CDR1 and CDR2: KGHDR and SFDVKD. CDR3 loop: CATSGGQRNTEAFF. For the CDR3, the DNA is TGTGCCACCAGTGGGGGACAGAGGAACACTGAAGCTTTCTTT.

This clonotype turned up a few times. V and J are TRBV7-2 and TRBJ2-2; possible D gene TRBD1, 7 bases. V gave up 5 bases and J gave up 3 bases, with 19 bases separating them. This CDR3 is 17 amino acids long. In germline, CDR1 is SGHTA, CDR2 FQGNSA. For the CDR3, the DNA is TGTGCCAGCAGCCCATGGGGGGCAGGGGGAGACACCGGGGAGCTGTTTTTT. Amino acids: CASSPWGAGGDTGELFF.

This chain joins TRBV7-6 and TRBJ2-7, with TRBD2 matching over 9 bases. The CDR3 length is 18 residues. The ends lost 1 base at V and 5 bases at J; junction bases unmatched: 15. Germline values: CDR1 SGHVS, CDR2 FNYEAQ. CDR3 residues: CASSLGTSVPPSGDEQYF. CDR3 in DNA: TGTGCCAGCAGCTTAGGGACTAGCGTCCCCCCCTCCGGCGACGAGCAGTACTTC.